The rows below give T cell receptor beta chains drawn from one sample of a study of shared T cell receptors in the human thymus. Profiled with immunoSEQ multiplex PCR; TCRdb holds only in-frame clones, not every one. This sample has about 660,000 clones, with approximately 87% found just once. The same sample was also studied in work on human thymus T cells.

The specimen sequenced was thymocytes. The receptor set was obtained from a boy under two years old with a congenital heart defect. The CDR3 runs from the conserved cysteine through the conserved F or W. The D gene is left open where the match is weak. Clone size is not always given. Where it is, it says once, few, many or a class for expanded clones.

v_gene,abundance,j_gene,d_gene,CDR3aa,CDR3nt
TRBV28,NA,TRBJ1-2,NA,CASSSTPDSPEWDGYTF,TGTGCCAGCAGTTCAACCCCAGACAGTCCAGAGTGGGATGGCTACACCTTC
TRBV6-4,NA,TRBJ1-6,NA,CASSLTGTNNSPLHF,TGTGCCAGCAGTCTTACAGGGACTAATAATTCACCCCTCCACTTT
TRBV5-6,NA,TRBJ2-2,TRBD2,CASSSTSGGNTGELFF,TGTGCCAGCAGCTCTACTAGCGGGGGTAACACCGGGGAGCTGTTTTTT
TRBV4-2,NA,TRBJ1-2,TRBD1,CASSQSPGQGIGYGYTF,TGTGCCAGCAGCCAGTCGCCGGGACAGGGAATCGGCTATGGCTACACCTTC
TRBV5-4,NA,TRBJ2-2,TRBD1,CASSWPGTGGREELFF,TGTGCCAGCAGCTGGCCGGGGACAGGGGGCAGGGAGGAGCTGTTTTTT
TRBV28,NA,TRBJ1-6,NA,CASRNGAYNSPLHF,TGTGCCAGCAGGAACGGGGCCTATAATTCACCCCTCCACTTT
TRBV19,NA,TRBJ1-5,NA,CASVVRRHRKYSNQPQHF,TGTGCCTCCGTGGTGCGCCGTCACCGAAAGTATAGCAATCAGCCCCAGCATTTT
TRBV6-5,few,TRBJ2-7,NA,CASSYVHRDNNYEQYF,TGTGCCAGCAGTTACGTACACAGGGACAATAACTACGAGCAGTACTTC
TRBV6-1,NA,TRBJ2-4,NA,CASSEEKLAKNIQYF,TGTGCCAGCAGTGAAGAGAAGCTAGCCAAAAACATTCAGTACTTC
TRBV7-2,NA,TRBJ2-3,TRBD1,CASSLRFGQGTDTQYF,TGTGCCAGCAGCTTAAGATTCGGACAGGGCACAGATACGCAGTATTTT
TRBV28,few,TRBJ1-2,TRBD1,CASSLYEQGSEGYTF,TGTGCCAGCAGTCTATACGAACAGGGGAGCGAGGGCTACACCTTC
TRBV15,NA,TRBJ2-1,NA,CATSRFRGNEQFF,TGTGCCACCAGCCGTTTCCGGGGCAATGAGCAGTTCTTC
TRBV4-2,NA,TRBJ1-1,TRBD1,CASSHPPTGRLNTEAFF,TGTGCCAGCAGCCACCCACCGACAGGGCGCCTGAACACTGAAGCTTTCTTT
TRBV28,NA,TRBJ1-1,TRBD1,CASSQEPYRGLGEAFF,TGTGCCAGCAGCCAAGAGCCCTACAGGGGGCTGGGTGAAGCTTTCTTT
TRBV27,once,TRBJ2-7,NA,CASSLGREGYEQYF,TGTGCCAGCAGTTTAGGGCGGGAAGGGTACGAGCAGTACTTC
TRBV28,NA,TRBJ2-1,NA,CASSPIREGLSSYNEQFF,TGTGCCAGCAGTCCCATTCGAGAGGGCCTCAGCTCCTACAATGAGCAGTTCTTC
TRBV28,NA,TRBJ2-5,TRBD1,CASSLFGTGVSGETQYF,TGTGCCAGCAGTTTATTCGGGACAGGGGTGTCGGGGGAGACCCAGTACTTC
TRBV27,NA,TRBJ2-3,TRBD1,CASSLVQGASADTQYF,TGTGCCAGCAGTTTGGTTCAGGGGGCCTCTGCAGATACGCAGTATTTT
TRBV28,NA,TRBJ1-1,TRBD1,CASSPTLLYRGAYTEAFF,TGTGCCAGCAGTCCCACGCTCCTTTACAGGGGGGCGTACACTGAAGCTTTCTTT
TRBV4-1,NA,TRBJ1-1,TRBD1,CASSQDALYEGQYEAFF,TGCGCCAGCAGCCAAGATGCCCTTTATGAGGGACAGTATGAAGCTTTCTTT
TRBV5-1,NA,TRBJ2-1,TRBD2,CASSSPGLAGAKGGRRGEQFF,TGCGCCAGCAGCTCCCCGGGACTAGCGGGAGCTAAAGGGGGCCGCCGTGGTGAGCAGTTCTTC
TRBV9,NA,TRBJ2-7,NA,CASSVGERKVGREQYF,TGTGCCAGCAGCGTAGGGGAGCGGAAGGTAGGACGCGAGCAGTACTTC
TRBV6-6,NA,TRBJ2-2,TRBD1,CASSYGQGDTGELFF,TGTGCCAGCAGTTACGGGCAGGGGGACACCGGGGAGCTGTTTTTT
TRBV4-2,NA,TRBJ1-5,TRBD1,CASSQATDPTGPNQPQHF,TGTGCCAGCAGCCAAGCTACCGACCCGACAGGGCCCAATCAGCCCCAGCATTTT
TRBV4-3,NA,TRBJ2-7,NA,CASSQHTGCEQYF,TGCGCCAGCAGCCAACACACAGGGTGCGAGCAGTACTTC
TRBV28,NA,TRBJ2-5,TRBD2,CASLSGADQETQYF,TGTGCCAGCCTCAGCGGGGCGGACCAAGAGACCCAGTACTTC
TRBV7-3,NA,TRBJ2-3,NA,CASSLTAAKGTDTQYF,TGTGCCAGCAGCTTAACAGCAGCGAAGGGGACAGATACGCAGTATTTT
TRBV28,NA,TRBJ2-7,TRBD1,CASRPLLDRVRTYEQYF,TGTGCCAGCAGGCCACTCTTGGACAGGGTTCGTACGTACGAGCAGTACTTC
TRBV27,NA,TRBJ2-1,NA,CASRSTPEFHEQFF,TGTGCCAGCAGGTCGACCCCGGAGTTTCATGAGCAGTTCTTC
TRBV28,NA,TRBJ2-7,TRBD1,CASSFSAGTGDYEQYF,TGTGCCAGCAGTTTTTCAGCCGGGACAGGGGACTACGAGCAGTACTTC
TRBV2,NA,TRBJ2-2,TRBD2,CASRIAGGPNTGELFF,TGTGCCAGCCGCATAGCGGGGGGACCGAACACCGGGGAGCTGTTTTTT
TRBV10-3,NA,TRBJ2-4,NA,CAISVTWEEDIQYF,TGTGCCATCAGTGTGACATGGGAGGAAGACATTCAGTACTTC
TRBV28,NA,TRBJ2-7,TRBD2,CASSPATSGDDEQYF,TGTGCCAGCAGTCCGGCCACGAGCGGGGACGACGAGCAGTACTTC
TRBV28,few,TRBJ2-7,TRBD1,CASSPRTGEGTYEQYF,TGTGCCAGCAGTCCCCGGACAGGGGAAGGGACCTACGAGCAGTACTTC
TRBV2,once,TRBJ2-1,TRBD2,CASSLPRRSGGKDEQFF,TGTGCCAGCAGTCTGCCCCGGAGGAGCGGGGGGAAGGATGAGCAGTTCTTC
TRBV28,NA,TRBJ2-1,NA,CASSLQGRAGDEQFF,TGTGCCAGCAGTCTCCAGGGGAGGGCCGGGGATGAGCAGTTCTTC
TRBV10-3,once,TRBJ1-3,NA,CAITSSGPTFSGNTIYF,TGTGCCATCACCTCGTCAGGGCCTACATTCTCTGGAAACACCATATATTTT
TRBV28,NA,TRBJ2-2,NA,CAGPSGSGTGELFF,TGTGCCGGCCCCTCGGGGAGTGGCACCGGGGAGCTGTTTTTT
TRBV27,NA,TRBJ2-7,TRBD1,CASSSLEPGQGAQDFTYEQYF,TGTGCCAGCAGTTCCCTCGAACCGGGACAGGGGGCTCAGGACTTTACCTACGAGCAGTACTTC
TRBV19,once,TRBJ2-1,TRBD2,CASSRGTSGGNEQFF,TGTGCCAGTAGCCGAGGGACTAGCGGGGGAAATGAGCAGTTCTTC
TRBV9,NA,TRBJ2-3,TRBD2,CASSQTGLAGDLSTDTQYF,TGTGCCAGCAGCCAGACTGGACTAGCGGGGGACCTTAGCACAGATACGCAGTATTTT
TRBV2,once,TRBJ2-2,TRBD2,CASRVLAGGSTGELFF,TGTGCCAGCAGGGTTCTAGCGGGAGGGAGCACCGGGGAGCTGTTTTTT
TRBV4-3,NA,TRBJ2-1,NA,CASSQAGSSYNEQFF,TGCGCCAGCAGCCAAGCGGGAAGCTCCTACAATGAGCAGTTCTTC
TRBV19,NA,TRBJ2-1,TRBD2,CASSMGTSMLDEQFF,TGTGCCAGTAGTATGGGGACTAGCATGCTCGATGAGCAGTTCTTC
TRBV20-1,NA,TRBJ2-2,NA,CSAVRVGELFF,TGCAGTGCTGTGAGGGTCGGGGAGCTGTTTTTT
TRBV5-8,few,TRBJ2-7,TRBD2,CASVASGSYEQYF,TGTGCCAGCGTGGCTAGCGGGTCCTACGAGCAGTACTTC
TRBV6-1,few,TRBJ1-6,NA,CASSERSHRSYNSPLHF,TGTGCCAGCAGTGAGCGATCCCATCGCTCCTATAATTCACCCCTCCACTTT
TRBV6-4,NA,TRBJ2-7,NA,CASSGRDTNYEQYF,TGTGCCAGCAGTGGCCGGGACACCAACTACGAGCAGTACTTC
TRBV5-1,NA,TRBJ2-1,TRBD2,CASSLGLAGRPNEQFF,TGCGCCAGCAGCTTGGGACTAGCGGGGCGTCCCAATGAGCAGTTCTTC
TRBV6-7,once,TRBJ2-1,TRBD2,CASGPGGHEQFF,TGTGCCAGCGGACCGGGAGGGCATGAGCAGTTCTTC
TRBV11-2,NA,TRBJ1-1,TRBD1,CASSTKPPDREDTEAFF,TGTGCCAGCAGCACCAAACCTCCCGACAGGGAGGACACTGAAGCTTTCTTT
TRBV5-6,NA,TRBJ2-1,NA,CASSILGSLGNEQFF,TGTGCCAGCAGCATTCTAGGCTCGCTCGGGAATGAGCAGTTCTTC
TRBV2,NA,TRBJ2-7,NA,CASTQMDRLYEQYF,TGTGCCAGCACCCAAATGGACAGACTCTACGAGCAGTACTTC
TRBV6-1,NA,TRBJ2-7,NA,CASSESRGSIPKVYEQYF,TGTGCCAGCAGTGAAAGCAGGGGTTCAATTCCCAAGGTCTACGAGCAGTACTTC